The 31 T cell receptor beta chains in this list originate from one sample, sequenced in a study of OX40 agonist ivuxolimab in advanced cancers. TCRdb's copy holds only in-frame clones and misses some; the assay was immunoSEQ multiplex PCR. The sample holds some 50,000 clones; roughly 90% are singletons and the top ten take around 4.8%. The sequenced sample was CD4+ or CD8+ T cells sorted from blood, obtained in a trial of the OX40 agonist ivuxolimab. The source is an adult with an advanced solid tumor such as melanoma, head and neck, liver or kidney cancer.

This clone occurred once. The CDR3 DNA is TGTGCCAGCAGTCCTGACAGCCGATACGAGCAGTACTTC. Encoded protein: CASSPDSRYEQYF. The chain has TRBV2 and TRBJ2-7, with D maybe TRBD1 (5 bases). The V gene lost 5 bases and the J gene lost 4 bases, with 12 bases spanning the gap. CDR3 size: 13 residues. Germline loops: CDR1 SNHLY, CDR2 FYNNEI. The full variable domain, rest sourced from reference TRBV2 and TRBJ2-7, is EPEVTQTPSHQVTQMGQEVILRCVPISNHLYFYWYRQILGQKVEFLVSFYNNEISEKSEIFDDQFSVERPDGSNFTLKIRSTKLEDSAMYFCASSPDSRYEQYFGPGTRLTVT.

The gene calls are TRBV14 and TRBJ2-3, with D perhaps matching TRBD1 (6 bases). The V gene lost 4 bases and the J gene lost 1 base, with 12 bases spanning the gap. The CDR3 sequence is 15 residues long. Germline-derived CDR1 and CDR2 are SGHDN and FVKESK. The CDR3 DNA follows: TGTGCCAGCAGCCTCGACAGGATACGCACAGATACGCAGTATTTT. As protein: CASSLDRIRTDTQYF.

The chain joins TRBV5-5 to TRBJ1-4; maybe TRBD1 (6 bases). V was pared by 4 bases and J by 7 bases, with 14 bases between. The germline V gene encodes CDR1 SGHKS and CDR2 YYEKEE (reference sequence). There are 14 residues in the CDR3. The CDR3 reads CASSLQGPTEKLFF. CDR3 nucleotide sequence: TGTGCCAGCAGCCTACAGGGACCCACTGAAAAACTGTTTTTT.

The chain uses TRBV29-1 and TRBJ1-5, with D uncertain. The CDR3 runs to 12 residues. Per the germline V gene, CDR1 is SQVTM and CDR2 is ANQGSEA. The V gene lost 6 bases and the J gene lost 1 base, with 7 bases spanning the gap. CDR3: CSVKDSNQPQHF. The CDR3 DNA is TGCAGCGTCAAGGACAGCAATCAGCCCCAGCATTTT.

The V gene is TRBV5-1, the J gene TRBJ2-7; 9 nucleotides agree with TRBD1. The V gene end was trimmed by 4 bases and the J gene end by 5 bases; junction bases not matched to a gene: 7. CDR3 length: 14 residues. Germline loops: CDR1 SGHRS, CDR2 YFSETQ. CDR3 sequence (DNA): TGCGCCAGCAGCCCCAGACAGGGGGGTCACGAGCAGTACTTC. Translated: CASSPRQGGHEQYF.

This rearrangement joins TRBV19 to TRBJ1-5; D call uncertain. Trimming left V 4 bases short and J 3 bases short, with 10 bases between. This CDR3 spans 14 amino acids. Germline CDR1 LNHDA, CDR2 SQIVND (reference sequence). This CDR3 is CASSSAVDNQPQHF. CDR3 coding DNA: TGTGCCAGTAGTAGCGCGGTGGACAATCAGCCCCAGCATTTT. Together with reference TRBV19 and TRBJ1-5, the CDR3 gives the full variable domain: DGGITQSPKYLFRKEGQNVTLSCEQNLNHDAMYWYRQDPGQGLRLIYYSQIVNDFQKGDIAEGYSVSREKKESFPLTVTSAQKNPTAFYLCASSSAVDNQPQHFGDGTRLSIL.

The chain joins TRBV5-4 to TRBJ2-5, with D maybe TRBD1 (5 bases). V was shortened by 3 bases and J by 0 bases, with 12 bases between the two germline ends. Germline-derived CDR1 and CDR2 are SGHNT and YYREEE (reference sequence). The length of the CDR3 is 15 residues. The CDR3 sequence: CASSWGTTNQETQYF. CDR3 bases: TGTGCCAGCAGCTGGGGCACCACCAACCAAGAGACCCAGTACTTC.

The genes are TRBV5-1 and TRBJ2-1, with D possibly TRBD2 on 6 matching bases. The CDR3 runs to 14 residues. Germline CDR1 is SGHRS and CDR2 is YFSETQ. The V end was cut by 0 bases, the J end by 9 bases, with 13 bases between. For the CDR3, the DNA is TGCGCCAGCAGCTTGGAATGGGGCGGGGCTGAGCAGTTCTTC. This gives the protein CASSLEWGGAEQFF.

This chain joins TRBV5-4 and TRBJ2-7, with D possibly being TRBD1 (6 bases). Per germline, CDR1 SGHNT and CDR2 YYREEE (reference sequence). Trimming left V 4 bases short and J 2 bases short, with 13 bases between. CDR3 size: 14 residues. The CDR3 reads CASSPQQGPYEQYF. CDR3 bases: TGTGCCAGCAGCCCCCAACAGGGTCCCTACGAGCAGTACTTC.

V and J are TRBV6-1 and TRBJ1-2; possible D gene TRBD1, 5 bases. The CDR3 has 15 amino acids. V shed 7 bases and J shed 0 bases, with 15 bases lying between them. Germline V gene data show CDR1 as MNHNS and CDR2 as SASEGT. This CDR3 is CASTRGSQANYGYTF. The DNA of the CDR3 is TGTGCCAGCACCCGGGGGTCTCAAGCTAACTATGGCTACACCTTC.

V is TRBV19 and J is TRBJ2-1, with D perhaps being TRBD1 or TRBD2 (5 bases each). The CDR3 loop spans 18 amino acids. V gave up 6 bases and J gave up 5 bases, with 26 bases separating them. Germline V gene sequence: CDR1 LNHDA, CDR2 SQIVND (reference sequence). The CDR3 nucleotides read TGTGCCAGTAGGTTGGGATACGCACGACAGACTACTGACAATGAGCAGTTCTTC. It is translated as CASRLGYARQTTDNEQFF. The variable domain in full, with the rest retrieved from reference TRBV19 and TRBJ2-1, is DGGITQSPKYLFRKEGQNVTLSCEQNLNHDAMYWYRQDPGQGLRLIYYSQIVNDFQKGDIAEGYSVSREKKESFPLTVTSAQKNPTAFYLCASRLGYARQTTDNEQFFGPGTRLTVL.

This sequence joins TRBV6-5 and TRBJ2-7; D is tentatively TRBD1 or TRBD2 (5 bases each). Trimming removed 6 bases from V and 1 base from J, with 13 bases in between. From germline, CDR1 is MNHEY and CDR2 SVGAGI. The CDR3 is 14 residues long. Here the CDR3 reads CASSPGTESYEQYF. Written as DNA, the CDR3 is TGTGCCAGCAGCCCCGGGACCGAGTCCTACGAGCAGTACTTC.

The chain uses TRBV29-1 and TRBJ2-3, with TRBD2 as a possible D gene (6 bases). The germline gives CDR1 SQVTM, CDR2 ANQGSEA. V was clipped by 6 bases and J by 0 bases, with 13 bases between them. There are 14 residues in the CDR3. The CDR3 bases are TGCAGCGTCGATAGCGGTACTAGCACAGATACGCAGTATTTT. Its protein is CSVDSGTSTDTQYF.

The chain joins TRBV10-1 to TRBJ2-5, with D possibly TRBD1 on 5 matching bases. Germline lookup yields CDR1 WNHNN and CDR2 SYGVQD (reference sequence). The CDR3 sequence is 15 residues long. Trimming left V 0 bases short and J 5 bases short, with 13 bases between. CDR3 DNA: TGCGCCAGCAGTGAGTCGCTAGGGGCCGGCGAGACCCAGTACTTC. Translating it yields CASSESLGAGETQYF.

This clone was seen just once. The chain recombines TRBV5-4 with TRBJ1-1, with TRBD1 as a possible D gene (5 bases). This CDR3 spans 14 amino acids. Germline assignment: CDR1 SGHNT and CDR2 YYREEE (reference sequence). Trimming stripped 2 bases from V and 2 bases from J, with 10 bases between. The CDR3 sequence: CASSLTGLNTEAFF. The DNA of the CDR3 is TGTGCCAGCAGCTTAACAGGTCTAAACACTGAAGCTTTCTTT.

The gene calls are TRBV20-1 and TRBJ1-4, with D possibly being TRBD1 (5 bases). The CDR3 extends over 11 amino acids. Germline CDR1 reads DFQATT; CDR2 reads SNEGSKA (reference sequence). Trimming stripped 5 bases from V and 12 bases from J, with 13 bases between. CDR3 amino acids: CSAPGRSELFF. The CDR3 DNA reads TGCAGTGCTCCAGGGCGTTCGGAACTGTTTTTT.

This clone was seen more than once but under ten times. The chain uses TRBV6-1 and TRBJ2-2; D call uncertain. The CDR3 is 13 residues long. V lost 5 bases, J lost 0 bases, and 4 bases lay in between. Per the germline V gene, CDR1 is MNHNS and CDR2 is SASEGT. This CDR3 reads CASSRANTGELFF. The CDR3 nucleotides are TGTGCCAGCAGTCGTGCGAACACCGGGGAGCTGTTTTTT.

The chain is built from TRBV27 and TRBJ2-1; 12 bases are shared with TRBD1. Per germline, CDR1 MNHEY and CDR2 SMNVEV (reference sequence). The CDR3 has 15 amino acids. Trimming removed 5 bases from V and 10 bases from J; junction bases left unmatched: 9. The chain's CDR3 is CASSPGQGARMEQFF. The CDR3 DNA reads TGTGCCAGCAGTCCGGGACAGGGGGCCCGAATGGAGCAGTTCTTC.

The chain combines TRBV28 with TRBJ2-2, with D possibly being TRBD1 (5 bases). The CDR3 has 15 residues. V lost 6 bases and J 5 bases, leaving 16 bases between the germline ends. CDR1 is MDHEN, CDR2 SYDVKM, per germline. The CDR3 is CASSQGSLGTGELFF. In nucleotides, the CDR3 is TGTGCCAGCAGCCAGGGATCTCTGGGTACCGGGGAGCTGTTTTTT.

The chain carries TRBV19 and TRBJ1-2; TRBD1 matches at 9 bases. The J segment lost 4 bases and the V segment lost 0 bases, leaving 3 bases of the junction unmatched. This CDR3 has 15 residues. Germline loops: CDR1 LNHDA, CDR2 SQIVND (reference sequence). CDR3 residues: CASSIDSGQGYGYTF. In nucleotides, the CDR3 is TGTGCCAGTAGTATAGATTCGGGACAGGGCTATGGCTACACCTTC.

V gene TRBV28 combines with J gene TRBJ1-1; D remains unclear. Germline V gene sequence: CDR1 MDHEN, CDR2 SYDVKM. This CDR3 is built from 14 residues. Trimming cost V 5 bases and J 5 bases, with 15 bases left between them. This CDR3 reads CASSVPFGVTEAFF. As DNA, the CDR3 is TGTGCCAGCAGTGTTCCTTTCGGGGTGACTGAAGCTTTCTTT. Supplemented by reference TRBV28 and TRBJ1-1, the full variable domain reads DVKVTQSSRYLVKRTGEKVFLECVQDMDHENMFWYRQDPGLGLRLIYFSYDVKMKEKGDIPEGYSVSREKKERFSLILESASTNQTSMYLCASSVPFGVTEAFFGQGTRLTVV.

V gene TRBV6-5 combines with J gene TRBJ1-6; no firm D call. The CDR3 spans 13 residues. Trimming took 7 bases from V and 8 from J, leaving 12 bases between them. Germline V gene data show CDR1 as MNHEY and CDR2 as SVGAGI. CDR3 sequence: CASTPSGDSPLHF. The DNA for the CDR3 is TGTGCCAGCACCCCCTCTGGGGATTCACCCCTCCACTTT.

The chain joins TRBV15 to TRBJ2-1; 7 bases align to TRBD2. This CDR3 is 13 amino acids long. Germline CDR1 LNHNV, CDR2 YYDKDF (reference sequence). J was trimmed by 7 bases and V by 8 bases; bases with no gene match: 8. Here the CDR3 DNA reads TGTGCCACCTCGGGCGGGAGCCTTAATGAGCAGTTCTTC. Amino acid sequence: CATSGGSLNEQFF.

The V and J genes are TRBV6-5 and TRBJ1-6, with D hard to call. Germline V gives CDR1 MNHEY, CDR2 SVGAGI. The germline V and J ends were trimmed by 7 bases and 10 bases, with 17 bases remaining between them. The CDR3 covers 14 residues. The CDR3 DNA reads as TGTGCCAGCAACCTCGGGGTGGAGAAATCACCCCTCCACTTT. It codes for CASNLGVEKSPLHF.

A single count supports this clone. The chain links TRBV6-5 to TRBJ2-7; possible D gene TRBD1, 6 bases. The CDR3 covers 14 residues. The ends were cut back, 7 bases at V and 0 bases at J, with 13 bases in the middle. Germline V gene data show CDR1 as MNHEY and CDR2 as SVGAGI. CDR3 sequence reads: CASTLRQDSYEQYF. The CDR3 DNA reads as TGTGCCAGCACCTTGAGACAGGACTCCTACGAGCAGTACTTC.

V usage is TRBV5-4 and J usage is TRBJ1-1; maybe TRBD1 (5 bases). This CDR3 has 11 amino acids. Germline V lookup: CDR1 SGHNT, CDR2 YYREEE (reference sequence). Deletions cut 2 bases from V and 11 bases from J, with 10 bases between. CDR3 loop: CASSFDRQAFF. CDR3 nucleotides: TGTGCCAGCAGCTTCGATCGACAGGCTTTCTTT.

The rearrangement joins TRBV25-1 to TRBJ2-3; 10 bases are a match to TRBD1. J lost 8 bases, V lost 5 bases, and 7 bases had no gene match. The CDR3 loop spans 14 amino acids. Germline-derived CDR1 and CDR2 are MGHDK and SYGVNS. CDR3 DNA sequence: TGTGCCAGCAGTTCGGACAGGGGGTTCGGTACGCAGTATTTT. Translated, it gives CASSSDRGFGTQYF.

The chain couples TRBV10-3 to TRBJ1-2, with no clear D. Germline-derived CDR1 and CDR2 are ENHRY and SYGVKD. The CDR3 contains 14 residues. V lost 0 bases and J 8 bases, leaving 13 bases between the germline ends. CDR3 residues: CAISESIFGGGYTF. The CDR3 region has the DNA TGTGCCATCAGTGAGTCTATCTTTGGAGGGGGCTACACCTTC.

The chain recombines TRBV4-1 with TRBJ1-4; the D is unclear. The length of the CDR3 is 14 residues. The germline gives CDR1 MGHRA, CDR2 YSYEKL. Trimming took 8 bases from V and 0 from J, leaving 10 bases between them. This chain's CDR3 is CASRNSATNEKLFF. CDR3 nucleotide sequence: TGCGCCAGCCGGAACAGTGCAACTAATGAAAAACTGTTTTTT.

The genes are TRBV21-1 and TRBJ1-3. TRBV21-1 is a listed pseudogene. The CDR3 spans 16 residues. DNA for the CDR3: TGTGCCAGCAAGAGGGGCATTCCCGTATCTGGAAACACCATATATTTT. It codes for CASKRGIPVSGNTIYF.

The chain carries TRBV5-5 and TRBJ2-2; 9 nucleotides align to TRBD2. This CDR3 region has 16 residues. CDR1 is SGHKS, CDR2 YYEKEE, per germline (reference sequence). Trimming cost V 2 bases and J 6 bases; bases outside gene matches: 8. The CDR3 spells CASSFHSGSLSGELFF. As DNA, the CDR3 is TGTGCCAGCAGCTTTCATAGCGGGAGTCTATCCGGGGAGCTGTTTTTT.